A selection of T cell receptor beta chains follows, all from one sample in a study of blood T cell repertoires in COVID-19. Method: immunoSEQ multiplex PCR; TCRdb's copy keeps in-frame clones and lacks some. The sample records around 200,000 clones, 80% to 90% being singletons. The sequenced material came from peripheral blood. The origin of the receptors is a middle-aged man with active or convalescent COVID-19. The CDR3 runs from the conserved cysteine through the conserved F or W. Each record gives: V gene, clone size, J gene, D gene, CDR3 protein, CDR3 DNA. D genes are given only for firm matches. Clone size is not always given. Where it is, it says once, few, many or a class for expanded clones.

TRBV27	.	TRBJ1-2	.	CASGVREDYGYTF	TGTGCCAGCGGGGTCCGGGAAGACTATGGCTACACCTTC
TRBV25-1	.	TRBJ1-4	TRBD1	CASASGTGEAKLFF	TGTGCCAGCGCATCCGGGACAGGGGAAGCAAAACTGTTTTTT
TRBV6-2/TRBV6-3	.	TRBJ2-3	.	CASSTGQGSDTQYF	TGTGCCAGCAGCACAGGCCAGGGATCCGATACGCAGTATTTT
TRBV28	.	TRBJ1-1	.	CASSLQRTAGDAFF	TGTGCCAGCAGTTTGCAAAGGACGGCCGGGGATGCTTTCTTT
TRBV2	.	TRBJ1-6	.	CASNPYWGVYSPLHF	TGTGCCAGCAACCCATACTGGGGGGTGTATTCACCCCTCCACTTT
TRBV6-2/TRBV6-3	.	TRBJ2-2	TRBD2	CASSYPSSGGPNTGELFF	TGTGCCAGCAGTTACCCCTCTAGCGGGGGGCCAAACACCGGGGAGCTGTTTTTT
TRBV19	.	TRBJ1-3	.	CASSRGSSGNTIYF	TGTGCCAGTAGTCGCGGGAGCTCTGGAAACACCATATATTTT
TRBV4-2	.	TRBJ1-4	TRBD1	CASSQGGARQGTEKLFF	TGTGCCAGCAGCCAAGGGGGAGCGAGACAGGGAACTGAAAAACTGTTTTTT
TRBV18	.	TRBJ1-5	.	CASSLEGVDQPQHF	TGTGCCAGCTCACTTGAGGGGGTTGATCAGCCCCAGCATTTT
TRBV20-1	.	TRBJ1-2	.	CSARSDYGYTF	TGCAGTGCTAGGTCGGACTATGGCTACACCTTC
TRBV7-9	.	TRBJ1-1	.	CASSPQRRVDTEAFF	TGTGCCAGCAGCCCCCAGAGGAGGGTGGACACTGAAGCTTTCTTT
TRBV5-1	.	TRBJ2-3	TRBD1	CASSLGQGAADTQYF	TGCGCCAGCAGCTTGGGCCAGGGGGCCGCAGATACGCAGTATTTT
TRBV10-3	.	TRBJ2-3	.	CAISFRGTDTQYF	TGTGCCATATCGTTCAGGGGCACAGATACGCAGTATTTT
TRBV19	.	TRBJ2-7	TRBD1	CASSSRGLGEQYF	TGTGCCAGTAGTAGCAGGGGGCTTGGCGAGCAGTACTTC
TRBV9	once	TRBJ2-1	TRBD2	CASSVSSGGGKSSYNEQFF	TGTGCCAGCAGCGTCTCTAGCGGGGGAGGGAAGAGCTCCTACAATGAGCAGTTCTTC
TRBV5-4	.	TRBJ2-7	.	CASSLGRSLGEQYF	TGTGCCAGCAGCTTGGGCAGGTCCCTTGGGGAGCAGTACTTC
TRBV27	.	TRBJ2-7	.	CASRRTGGDEQYF	TGTGCCAGCAGGAGGACAGGCGGGGACGAGCAGTACTTC
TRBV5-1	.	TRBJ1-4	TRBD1	CASSLGQGGEKLFF	TGCGCCAGCAGCTTGGGACAGGGTGGTGAAAAACTGTTTTTT
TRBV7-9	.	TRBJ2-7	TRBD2	CASSLVWRGDPYEQYF	TGTGCCAGCAGCTTAGTATGGCGGGGGGACCCCTACGAGCAGTACTTC
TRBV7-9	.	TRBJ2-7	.	CASSFSLYEQYF	TGTGCCAGCAGCTTCTCTCTATACGAGCAGTACTTC
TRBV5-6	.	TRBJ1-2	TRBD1	CASSNGQGAGSGYTF	TGTGCCAGCAGCAATGGACAGGGGGCCGGTAGTGGCTACACCTTC
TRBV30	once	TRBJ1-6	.	CAWGSLSPLHF	TGTGCCTGGGGATCCCTTTCACCCCTCCACTTT
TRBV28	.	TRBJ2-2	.	CATQGGTGELFF	TGTGCCACCCAGGGGGGCACCGGGGAGCTGTTTTTT
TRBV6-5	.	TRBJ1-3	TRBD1	CASSYDRASTIYF	TGTGCCAGCAGTTATGACAGGGCCAGCACCATATATTTT
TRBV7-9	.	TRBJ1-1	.	CASSLGRWGGDENTEAFF	TGTGCCAGCAGCTTGGGTAGGTGGGGAGGCGATGAGAACACTGAAGCTTTCTTT
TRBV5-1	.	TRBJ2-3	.	CASSLSRDTQYF	TGCGCCAGCAGCTTGTCTCGAGATACGCAGTATTTT
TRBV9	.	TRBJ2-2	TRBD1	CASSVDSGGVSGELFF	TGTGCCAGCAGCGTAGATTCAGGGGGCGTCTCCGGGGAGCTGTTTTTT
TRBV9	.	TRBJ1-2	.	CASSVGQPGDYGYTF	TGTGCCAGCAGCGTAGGTCAGCCCGGAGACTATGGCTACACCTTC
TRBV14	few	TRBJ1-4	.	CASSPSGTVTNEKLFF	TGTGCCAGCAGCCCCTCCGGTACAGTTACTAATGAAAAACTGTTTTTT
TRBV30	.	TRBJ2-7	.	CAWSVYYNSYEQYF	TGTGCCTGGAGTGTATACTATAACTCCTACGAGCAGTACTTC
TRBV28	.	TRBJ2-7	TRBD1	CASSLHRDSPGEQYF	TGTGCCAGCAGTTTACACCGGGACAGTCCCGGCGAGCAGTACTTC
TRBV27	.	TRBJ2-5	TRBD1	CASSLLGQGEETQYF	TGTGCCAGCAGTTTACTGGGACAGGGAGAAGAGACCCAGTACTTC